This record covers a single T cell receptor beta chain. Its cognate antigen is unknown. This specimen belongs to a study of shared clonotypes between healthy human individuals. Study-wide results and limits: Expectations were that clonotype sharing among donors would be affected by sequencing depth. Sampling covered blood only; tissue repertoires likely differ.

The authors ran the assay at deep level. Original handling: For the immunoSEQ data, sequences were junction-only without quality scores, so filtering differed. Measured with immunoSEQ multiplex PCR; TCRdb has only the in-frame clones, and not every one. That table is the source of V, J and clone size, and D and trimming were worked out from the DNA. The sample carries about 510,000 clones, about three quarters recorded once. CDR1 and CDR2 from the germline V gene are SGHTA and FQGNSA. The CDR3 is 18 amino acids. Trimming removed 4 bases from V and 3 bases from J, with 21 bases in between. The rearrangement joins TRBV7-2 to TRBJ2-2, with D perhaps TRBD2 (6 bases). This sequence was found in a woman aged 40 to 50 in good health. Some clones in this sample may be carry-over from other donors' samples. The sample consisted of PBMCs. DNA of the CDR3: TGTGCCAGCAGCTCACCTCGGGGGTGGGGTCGGGACACCGGGGAGCTGTTTTTT. This codes for CASSSPRGWGRDTGELFF. Together with reference TRBV7-2 and TRBJ2-2, the CDR3 gives the full variable domain: GAGVSQSPSNKVTEKGKDVELRCDPISGHTALYWYRQSLGQGLEFLIYFQGNSAPDKSGLPSDRFSAERTGGSVSTLTIQRTQQEDSAVYLCASSSPRGWGRDTGELFFGEGSRLTVL.